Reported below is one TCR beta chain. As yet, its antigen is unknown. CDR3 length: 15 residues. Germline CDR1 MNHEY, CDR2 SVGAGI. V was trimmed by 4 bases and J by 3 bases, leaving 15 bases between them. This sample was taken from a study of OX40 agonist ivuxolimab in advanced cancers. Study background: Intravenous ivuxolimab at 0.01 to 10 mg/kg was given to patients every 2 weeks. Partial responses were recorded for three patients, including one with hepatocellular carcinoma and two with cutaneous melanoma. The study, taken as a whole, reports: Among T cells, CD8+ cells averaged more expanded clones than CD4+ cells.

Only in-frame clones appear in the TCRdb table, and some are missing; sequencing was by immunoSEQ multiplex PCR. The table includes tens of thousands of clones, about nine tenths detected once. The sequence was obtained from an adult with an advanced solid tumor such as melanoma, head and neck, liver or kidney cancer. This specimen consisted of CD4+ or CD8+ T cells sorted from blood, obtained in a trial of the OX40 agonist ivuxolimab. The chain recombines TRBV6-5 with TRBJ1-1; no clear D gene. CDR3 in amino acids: CASSFTSGVDTEAFF. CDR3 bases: TGTGCCAGCAGTTTCACTTCCGGAGTGGACACTGAAGCTTTCTTT.